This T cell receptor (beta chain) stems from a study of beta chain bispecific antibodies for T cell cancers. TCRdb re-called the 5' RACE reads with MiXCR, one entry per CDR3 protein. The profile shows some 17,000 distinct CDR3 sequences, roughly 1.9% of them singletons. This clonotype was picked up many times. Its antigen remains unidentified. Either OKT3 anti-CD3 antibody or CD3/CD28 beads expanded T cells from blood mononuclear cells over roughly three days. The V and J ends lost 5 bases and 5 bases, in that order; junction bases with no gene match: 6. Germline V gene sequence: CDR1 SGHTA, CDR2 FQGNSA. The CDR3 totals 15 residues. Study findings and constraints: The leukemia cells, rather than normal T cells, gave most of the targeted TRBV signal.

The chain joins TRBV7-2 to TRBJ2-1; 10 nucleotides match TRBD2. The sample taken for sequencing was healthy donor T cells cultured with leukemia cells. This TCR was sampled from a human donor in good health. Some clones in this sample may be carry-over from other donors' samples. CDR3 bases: TGTGCCAGCAGCCCCGTTCTAGCGGGGGACAATGAGCAGTTCTTC. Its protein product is CASSPVLAGDNEQFF.